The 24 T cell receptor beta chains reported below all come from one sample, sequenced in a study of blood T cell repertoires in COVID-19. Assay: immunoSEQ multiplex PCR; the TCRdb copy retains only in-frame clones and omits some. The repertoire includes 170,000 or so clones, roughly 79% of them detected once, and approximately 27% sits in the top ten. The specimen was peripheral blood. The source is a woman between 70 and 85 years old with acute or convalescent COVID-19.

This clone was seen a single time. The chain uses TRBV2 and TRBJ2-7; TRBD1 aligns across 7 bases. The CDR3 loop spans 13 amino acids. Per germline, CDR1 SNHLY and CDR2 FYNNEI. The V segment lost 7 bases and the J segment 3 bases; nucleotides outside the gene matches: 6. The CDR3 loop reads CASMGTANYEQYF. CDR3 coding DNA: TGTGCCAGCATGGGGACAGCAAACTACGAGCAGTACTTC.

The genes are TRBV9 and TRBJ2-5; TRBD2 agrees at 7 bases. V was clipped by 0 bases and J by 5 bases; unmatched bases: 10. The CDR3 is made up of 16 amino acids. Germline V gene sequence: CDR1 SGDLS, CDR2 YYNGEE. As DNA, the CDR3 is TGTGCCAGCAGCGTAGTGGGGGGGGAATTCGGTGAGACCCAGTACTTC. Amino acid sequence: CASSVVGGEFGETQYF.

CDR3 residues: CASRAPGQHYNEQFF. The CDR3 DNA reads as TGTGCCAGCAGAGCCCCTGGACAGCACTACAATGAGCAGTTCTTC. The rearrangement joins TRBV27 to TRBJ2-1; TRBD1 is a possible D gene (6 bases). The CDR3 contains 15 residues. Trimming removed 6 bases at V and 3 bases at J, with 15 bases between. Germline V CDR1 and CDR2: MNHEY, SMNVEV (reference sequence).

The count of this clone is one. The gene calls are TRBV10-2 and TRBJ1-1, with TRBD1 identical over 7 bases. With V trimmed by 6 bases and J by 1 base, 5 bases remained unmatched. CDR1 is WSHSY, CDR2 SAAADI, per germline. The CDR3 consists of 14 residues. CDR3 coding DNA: TGCGCCAGCAGAACAGGGGTATGGAACACTGAAGCTTTCTTT. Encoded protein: CASRTGVWNTEAFF.

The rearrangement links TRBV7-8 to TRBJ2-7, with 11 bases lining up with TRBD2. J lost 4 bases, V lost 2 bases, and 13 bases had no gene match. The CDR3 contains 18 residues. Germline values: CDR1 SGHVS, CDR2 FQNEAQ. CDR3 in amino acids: CASSLKLGTSGHQYEQYF. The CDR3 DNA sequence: TGTGCCAGCAGCTTAAAGTTAGGGACTAGCGGTCACCAATACGAGCAGTACTTC.

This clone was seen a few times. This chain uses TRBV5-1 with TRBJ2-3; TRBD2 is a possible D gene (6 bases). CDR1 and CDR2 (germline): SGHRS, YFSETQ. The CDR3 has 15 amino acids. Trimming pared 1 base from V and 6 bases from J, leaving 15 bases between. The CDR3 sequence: CASSLQSREQDTQYF. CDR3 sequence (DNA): TGCGCCAGCAGCTTGCAATCTCGGGAGCAGGATACGCAGTATTTT.

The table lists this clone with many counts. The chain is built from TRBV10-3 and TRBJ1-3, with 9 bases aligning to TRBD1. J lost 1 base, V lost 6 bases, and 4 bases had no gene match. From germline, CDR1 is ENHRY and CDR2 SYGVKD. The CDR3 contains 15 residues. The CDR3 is CAIRQGADSGNTIYF. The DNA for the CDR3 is TGTGCCATCAGACAGGGGGCAGATTCTGGAAACACCATATATTTT.

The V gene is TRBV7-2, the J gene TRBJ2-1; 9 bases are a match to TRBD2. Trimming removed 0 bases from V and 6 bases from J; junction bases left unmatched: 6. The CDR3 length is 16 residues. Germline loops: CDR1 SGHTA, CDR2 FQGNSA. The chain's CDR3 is CASSLASGLAFNEQFF. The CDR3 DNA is TGTGCCAGCAGCTTAGCGTCGGGACTAGCCTTCAATGAGCAGTTCTTC.

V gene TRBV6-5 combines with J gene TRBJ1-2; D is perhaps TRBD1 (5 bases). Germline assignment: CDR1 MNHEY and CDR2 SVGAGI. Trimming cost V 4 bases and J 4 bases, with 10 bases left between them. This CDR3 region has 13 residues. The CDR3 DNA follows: TGTGCCAGCAGTTTCAGGGTGACCTATGGCTACACCTTC. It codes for CASSFRVTYGYTF.

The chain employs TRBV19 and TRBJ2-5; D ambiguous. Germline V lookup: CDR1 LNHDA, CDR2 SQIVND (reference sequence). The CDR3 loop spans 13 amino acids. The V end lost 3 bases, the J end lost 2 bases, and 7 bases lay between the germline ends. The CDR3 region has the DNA TGTGCCAGTAGTATTAATCCGCAAGAGACCCAGTACTTC. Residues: CASSINPQETQYF.

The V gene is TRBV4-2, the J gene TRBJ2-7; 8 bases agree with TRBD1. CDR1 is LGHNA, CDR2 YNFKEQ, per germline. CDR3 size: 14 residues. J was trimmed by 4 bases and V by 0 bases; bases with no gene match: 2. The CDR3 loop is CASSQDRGPYEQYF. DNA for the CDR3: TGTGCCAGCAGCCAAGACAGGGGGCCTTACGAGCAGTACTTC.

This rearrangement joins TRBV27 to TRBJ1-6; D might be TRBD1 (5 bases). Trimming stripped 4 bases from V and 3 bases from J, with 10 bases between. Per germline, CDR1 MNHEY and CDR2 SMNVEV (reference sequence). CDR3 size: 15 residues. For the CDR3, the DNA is TGTGCCAGCAGTTATGACAGATTCTATAATTCACCCCTCCACTTT. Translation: CASSYDRFYNSPLHF.

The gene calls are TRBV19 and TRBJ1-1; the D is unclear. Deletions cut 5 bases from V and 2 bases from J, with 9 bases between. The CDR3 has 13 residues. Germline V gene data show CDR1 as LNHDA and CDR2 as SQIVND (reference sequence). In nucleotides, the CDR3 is TGTGCCAGTAGTTTTGCGAGAAACACTGAAGCTTTCTTT. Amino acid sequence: CASSFARNTEAFF.

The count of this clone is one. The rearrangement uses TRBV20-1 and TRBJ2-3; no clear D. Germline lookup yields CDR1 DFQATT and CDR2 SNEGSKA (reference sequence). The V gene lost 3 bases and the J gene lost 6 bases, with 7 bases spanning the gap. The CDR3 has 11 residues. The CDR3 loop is CSARRWDTQYF. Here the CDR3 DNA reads TGCAGTGCTAGGAGATGGGATACGCAGTATTTT.

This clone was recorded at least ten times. The CDR3 nucleotides read TGCGCCAGCAGCCCGACCCCAGGGAACACTGAAGCTTTCTTT. Translating it yields CASSPTPGNTEAFF. The chain employs TRBV5-1 and TRBJ1-1; D is unresolved. Trimming took 4 bases from V and 1 from J, leaving 11 bases between them. CDR1 is SGHRS and CDR2 is YFSETQ in the germline V gene. This CDR3 region has 14 residues.

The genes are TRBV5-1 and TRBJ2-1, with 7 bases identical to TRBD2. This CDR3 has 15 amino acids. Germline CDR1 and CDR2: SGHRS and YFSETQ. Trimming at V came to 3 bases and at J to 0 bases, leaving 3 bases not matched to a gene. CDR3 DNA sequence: TGCGCCAGCAGCTCCCTAGCGGACTCCTACAATGAGCAGTTCTTC. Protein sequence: CASSSLADSYNEQFF.

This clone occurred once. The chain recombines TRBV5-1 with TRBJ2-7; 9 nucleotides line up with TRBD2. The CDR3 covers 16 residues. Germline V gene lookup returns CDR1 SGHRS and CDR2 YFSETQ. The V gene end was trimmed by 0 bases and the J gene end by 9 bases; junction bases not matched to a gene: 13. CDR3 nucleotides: TGCGCCAGCAGCTTGGAGGGTAGCGGGAGCGCGGGGCCGCAGTACTTC. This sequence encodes CASSLEGSGSAGPQYF.

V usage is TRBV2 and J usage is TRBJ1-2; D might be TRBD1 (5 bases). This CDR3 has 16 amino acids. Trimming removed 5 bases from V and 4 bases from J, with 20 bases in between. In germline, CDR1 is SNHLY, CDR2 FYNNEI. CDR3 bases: TGTGCCAGCAGTCCACCTTTAGACAGTGCAACCTATGGCTACACCTTC. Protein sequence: CASSPPLDSATYGYTF. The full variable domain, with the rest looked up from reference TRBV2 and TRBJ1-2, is EPEVTQTPSHQVTQMGQEVILRCVPISNHLYFYWYRQILGQKVEFLVSFYNNEISEKSEIFDDQFSVERPDGSNFTLKIRSTKLEDSAMYFCASSPPLDSATYGYTFGSGTRLTVV.

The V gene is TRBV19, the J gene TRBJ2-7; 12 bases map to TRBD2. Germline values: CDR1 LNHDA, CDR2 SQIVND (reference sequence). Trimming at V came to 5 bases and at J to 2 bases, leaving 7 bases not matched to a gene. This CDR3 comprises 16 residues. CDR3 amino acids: CASSGRTSGKTYEQYF. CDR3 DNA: TGTGCCAGTAGTGGCCGGACTAGCGGGAAAACCTACGAGCAGTACTTC.

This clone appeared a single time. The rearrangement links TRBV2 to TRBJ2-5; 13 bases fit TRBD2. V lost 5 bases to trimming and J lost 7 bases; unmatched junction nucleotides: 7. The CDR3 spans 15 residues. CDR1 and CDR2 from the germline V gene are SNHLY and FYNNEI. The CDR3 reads CASSSTSGRSGTQYF. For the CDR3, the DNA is TGTGCCAGCAGTTCGACTAGCGGGAGGTCTGGGACCCAGTACTTC.

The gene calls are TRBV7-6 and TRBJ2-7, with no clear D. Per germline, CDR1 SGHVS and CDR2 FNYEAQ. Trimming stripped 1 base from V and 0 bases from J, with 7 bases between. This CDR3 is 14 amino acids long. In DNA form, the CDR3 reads TGTGCCAGCAGCTTAGGCGGCAACTCCTACGAGCAGTACTTC. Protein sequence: CASSLGGNSYEQYF.

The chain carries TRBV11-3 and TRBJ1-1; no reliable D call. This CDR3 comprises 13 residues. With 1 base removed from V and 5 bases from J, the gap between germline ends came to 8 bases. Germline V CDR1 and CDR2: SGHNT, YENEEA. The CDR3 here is CASSLVGRTEAFF. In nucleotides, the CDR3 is TGTGCCAGCAGCTTAGTGGGGAGGACTGAAGCTTTCTTT.

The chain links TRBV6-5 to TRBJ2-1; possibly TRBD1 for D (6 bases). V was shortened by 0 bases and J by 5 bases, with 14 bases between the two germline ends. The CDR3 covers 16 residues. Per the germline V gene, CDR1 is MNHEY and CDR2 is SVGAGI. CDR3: CASSYSRQEVNNEQFF. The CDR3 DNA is TGTGCCAGCAGTTACTCGCGACAGGAGGTGAACAATGAGCAGTTCTTC.

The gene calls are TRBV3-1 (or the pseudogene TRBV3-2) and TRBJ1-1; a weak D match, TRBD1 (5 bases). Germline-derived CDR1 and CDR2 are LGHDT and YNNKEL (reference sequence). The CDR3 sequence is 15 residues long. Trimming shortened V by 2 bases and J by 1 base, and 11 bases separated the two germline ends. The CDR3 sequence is CASSQTGAENTEAFF. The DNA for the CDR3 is TGTGCCAGCAGCCAAACTGGGGCGGAGAACACTGAAGCTTTCTTT.